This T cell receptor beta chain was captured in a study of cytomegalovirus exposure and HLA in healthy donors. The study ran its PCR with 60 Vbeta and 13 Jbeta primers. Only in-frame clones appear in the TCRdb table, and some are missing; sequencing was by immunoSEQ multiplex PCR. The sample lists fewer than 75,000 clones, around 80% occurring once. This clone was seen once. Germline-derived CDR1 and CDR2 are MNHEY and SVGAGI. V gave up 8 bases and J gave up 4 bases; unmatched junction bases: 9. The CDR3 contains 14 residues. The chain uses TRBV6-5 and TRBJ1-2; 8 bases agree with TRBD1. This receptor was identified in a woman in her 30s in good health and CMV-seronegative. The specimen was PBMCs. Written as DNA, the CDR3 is TGTGCCAGCCGACCGGGACAGGAATTCTATGGCTACACCTTC. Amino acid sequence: CASRPGQEFYGYTF.